The following is a TCR beta chain sequence with its context. This specimen belongs to a study of shared clonotypes between healthy human individuals. The donors, healthy adults who were HIV-negative, had experienced no recent acute infections or vaccinations. Subsets obtained from CD4+ cells comprised CD45RA+ naive and CD45RA-negative memory cells. This table comes from immunoSEQ multiplex PCR, and its TCRdb copy is limited to in-frame clones, with some not included. Of more than 500,000 clones in the sample, approximately 95% were seen once. Germline V lookup: CDR1 SGHRS, CDR2 YFSETQ. Trimming stripped 0 bases from V and 8 bases from J, with 15 bases between. The CDR3 has 15 residues.

The chain joins TRBV5-1 to TRBJ1-3, with D perhaps TRBD1 (5 bases). Sequenced input: naive CD4+ T cells sorted from blood. Regarding subset: CD45RA+ positively selected. This TCR was recovered from a woman in her thirties in good health. The chain's CDR3 is CASSLAGLGADTIYF. The CDR3, as DNA: TGCGCCAGCAGCTTGGCGGGATTAGGGGCGGACACCATATATTTT.